The clone carrying this TCR beta chain was seen a handful of times. The antigen is not known. After constant-region reverse-primer amplification, full-length variable regions underwent semi-nested PCR with Nested Universal Primer A. TCRdb called the 5' RACE reads again in MiXCR, with one record for every CDR3 protein. The table records roughly 58,000 distinct CDR3 sequences, more than 20% of them present only once. The CDR3 sequence is 14 residues long. Germline V gives CDR1 SEHNR, CDR2 FQNEAQ (reference sequence). The V end lost 1 base, the J end lost 5 bases, and 12 bases lay between the germline ends. The study's findings and limits: Larger-cohort validation covered only one TCR beta V-J rearrangement. Tumor Treg TCRs overlapped most with tumor naive CD4+ cells.

Tregs were sorted as CD4+CD25+CD127-/low cells. Sequenced: tumor-infiltrating Tregs sorted from the breast tumor. The chain uses TRBV7-9 and TRBJ2-7, with D possibly matching TRBD1 (5 bases). The TCR originated in a female donor with breast cancer. CDR3 DNA sequence: TGTGCCAGCAGCTTAGGACCCCCCAGGGACGAGCAGTACTTC. It translates to CASSLGPPRDEQYF.